This is a list of T cell receptor beta chains from one sample in a study of spatial heterogeneity in lung cancer. One entry per CDR3 protein results from TCRdb running MiXCR on the 5' RACE reads. There are just under 95,000 distinct CDR3 sequences in the sample; roughly 12% occur only once, and about two fifths lies in the top ten. Here the sequenced sample was PBMCs, taken at surgery. These receptors were collected from a male donor with early-stage non-small cell lung cancer. CDR3s include the opening cysteine and the closing phenylalanine or tryptophan. D genes are given only for firm matches. Clone size is stated in some rows and not others, as once, few, many or a class when expanded.

d_gene	j_gene	v_gene	abundance	CDR3nt	CDR3aa
TRBD2	TRBJ2-7	TRBV4-3	many	TGCGCCAGCAGCCAAGCCCGGGCAGCGGGAGAGCAGTACTTC	CASSQARAAGEQYF
-	TRBJ2-1	TRBV4-3	few	TGCGCCAGCAGCCAAGGCCGGGCTACCTACAATGAGCAGTTCTTC	CASSQGRATYNEQFF
TRBD1	TRBJ1-1	TRBV28	many	TGTGCCAGCAGTTTCGGACAGGGCTCATTTGCTGAAGCTTTCTTT	CASSFGQGSFAEAFF
-	TRBJ2-2	TRBV7-2	many	TGTGCCAGCAGCTTAGTGGGGTCCGGGGAGCTGTTTTTT	CASSLVGSGELFF
-	TRBJ2-7	TRBV10-3	many	TGTGCCATCAGTGAAGGGACGGTTAGCTCCTACGAGCAGTACTTC	CAISEGTVSSYEQYF
TRBD2	TRBJ2-3	TRBV7-2	few	TGTGCCAGCAGCTCAACGGGACTAGCGGCCGATACGCAGTATTTT	CASSSTGLAADTQYF
-	TRBJ1-6	TRBV20-1	few	TGCAGTGCTTCGGACGGCCATAATTCACCCCTCCACTTT	CSASDGHNSPLHF
-	TRBJ1-2	TRBV20-1	few	TGCAGTGCTAGACCGAATTACTATGGCTACACCTTC	CSARPNYYGYTF
-	TRBJ2-7	TRBV28	-	TGTGCCAGCAGTTCAAACAAATTTTCTTGGTACTTC	CASSSNKFSWYF
TRBD1	TRBJ2-5	TRBV5-4	many	TGTGCCAGCGGCAACACAGGGGAAGAGACCCAGTACTTC	CASGNTGEETQYF
-	TRBJ1-1	TRBV29-1	-	TGCAGCGTTGACCGGGACGCCAACACTGAAGCTTTCTTT	CSVDRDANTEAFF
-	TRBJ2-7	TRBV27	-	TGTGCCAGCAGTTTAAAGCCCCTATCCTACGAGCAGTACTTC	CASSLKPLSYEQYF
-	TRBJ2-5	TRBV6-6	few	TGTGCCAGCAGCGGACTGGATCAAGAGACCCAGTACTTC	CASSGLDQETQYF
TRBD1	TRBJ2-4	TRBV20-1	-	TGCAGTGCTAGGACAGGGGGAGACATTCAGTACTTC	CSARTGGDIQYF
TRBD2	TRBJ2-7	TRBV28	many	TGTGCCAGCACCTTTGGGAGGGCCTCCTACGAGCAGTACTTC	CASTFGRASYEQYF
-	TRBJ1-1	TRBV5-5	few	TGTGCCAGCAGCCCCCGAAATCCCGGCATGAACACTGAAGCTTTCTTT	CASSPRNPGMNTEAFF
-	TRBJ2-1	TRBV7-8	few	TGTGCCAGCAGCTTAGCGCGTTCTGAAGATAAGTTCTTC	CASSLARSEDKFF
-	TRBJ2-2	TRBV29-1	many	TGCAGCGTTGAAATGGGCCCAAGGACCGGGGAGCTGTTTTTT	CSVEMGPRTGELFF
TRBD2	TRBJ2-2	TRBV6-2/TRBV6-3	-	TGTGCCAGCAGTCTAGCGGGAGTGGCCACCGGGGAGCTGTTTTTT	CASSLAGVATGELFF
TRBD1	TRBJ2-5	TRBV6-5	few	TGTGCCAGCAGCCCCGGGACAGGGGTTCGAGAGACCCAGTACTTC	CASSPGTGVRETQYF
-	TRBJ1-5	TRBV19	-	TGTGCCAGTAGTCGGGCTGCCCGGCAGCCCCAGCATTTT	CASSRAARQPQHF
-	TRBJ1-3	TRBV5-1	few	TGCGCCAGCAGTAACGACGGAATCTCTGGAAACACCATATATTTT	CASSNDGISGNTIYF
-	TRBJ2-3	TRBV30	-	TGTGCCTGGAGTGAAACGGGCACAGATACGCAGTATTTT	CAWSETGTDTQYF
TRBD1	TRBJ1-6	TRBV11-1	-	TGTGCCAGCAGCTTAGCGGGGGGACAGGTACACTCACCCCTCCACTTT	CASSLAGGQVHSPLHF
-	TRBJ2-5	TRBV28	many	TGTGCCAGCAGCCCAGGGAGTAGCGGCCAAGAGACCCAGTACTTC	CASSPGSSGQETQYF
TRBD2	TRBJ2-1	TRBV14	-	TGTGCCAGCAGCCATTGGACTAGCGGGAGGGTGGACAATGAGCAGTTCTTC	CASSHWTSGRVDNEQFF
-	TRBJ2-7	TRBV4-3	-	TGCGCCAGCAGCCAAGGTTCAACAGGGACCTACGAGCAGTACTTC	CASSQGSTGTYEQYF
TRBD1	TRBJ2-7	TRBV9	many	TGTGCCAGCAGCGCTCCGGGACAGGGGCCTACGAAGCAGTACTTC	CASSAPGQGPTKQYF
-	TRBJ2-1	TRBV5-1	few	TGCGCCAGCAGCCAGCCCCAAACGAATGAGCAGTTCTTC	CASSQPQTNEQFF
-	TRBJ2-1	TRBV4-3	many	TGCGCCAGCAGCCATAGCGGACACAATGAGCAGTTCTTC	CASSHSGHNEQFF
TRBD1	TRBJ1-2	TRBV12-3/TRBV12-4	-	TGTGCCAGCAGTGGGACAGCGTATGGCTACACCTTC	CASSGTAYGYTF
-	TRBJ2-5	TRBV30	many	TGTGCCTGGAGACAAGAGACCCAGTACTTC	CAWRQETQYF
-	TRBJ1-1	TRBV6-2/TRBV6-3	-	TGTGCCAGCATTGGGCTGGGGTATGGTGAAGCTTTCTTT	CASIGLGYGEAFF
TRBD1	TRBJ1-2	TRBV3-1	-	TGTGCCAGCAGCCGCAGGACAGGGGACTTTGGCTACACCTTC	CASSRRTGDFGYTF
-	TRBJ1-2	TRBV18	few	TGTGCCAGCTCACCAGGGGACGGCTACACCTTC	CASSPGDGYTF
-	TRBJ1-1	TRBV5-4	-	TGTGCCAGCAGCTTCATCGGACATATGAACACTGAAGCTTTCTTT	CASSFIGHMNTEAFF
-	TRBJ2-2	TRBV6-2/TRBV6-3	few	TGTGCCAGCAGTTTCCTGGCGAACACCGGGGAGCTGTTTTTT	CASSFLANTGELFF
TRBD1	TRBJ1-2	TRBV20-1	-	TGCAGTGCTACGGGACAGAACTATGGCTACACCTTC	CSATGQNYGYTF
-	TRBJ1-1	TRBV9	-	TGTGCCAGCGGACTGAACACTGAAGCTTTCTTT	CASGLNTEAFF
TRBD1	TRBJ1-5	TRBV29-1	-	TGCAGCGCAGGACAGGGGAGCAATCAGCCCCAGCATTTT	CSAGQGSNQPQHF